Presented here are 19 T cell receptor beta chains from one specimen sequenced in a study of regulatory T cells in long-lasting Graves disease. Arm-PCR with iRepertoire HTBI primers amplified the CDR3 regions for these TCR beta libraries. TCRdb re-derived calls from the multiplex PCR reads in MiXCR, one entry per CDR3 protein. The sample has around 400,000 distinct CDR3 sequences, about 14% seen once. Time point: newly diagnosed GD, antithyroid drugs for less than 3 months. PBMC-extracted RNA yielded the TCR library. The source was peripheral blood mononuclear cells (PBMCs), collected at new diagnosis, from a patient treated with antithyroid drugs. Every receptor here comes from a female donor with Graves disease.

The chain joins TRBV30 to TRBJ2-1; the D gene is possibly TRBD2 (5 bases). The germline CDR1 and CDR2 sequences are GTSNPN and SVGIG (reference sequence). V was pared by 4 bases and J by 5 bases, with 15 bases between. The CDR3 spans 14 residues. The CDR3 region is CAWNSGKTNNEQFF. For the CDR3, the DNA is TGTGCCTGGAATTCCGGGAAGACCAACAATGAGCAGTTCTTC. The full variable domain, rest sourced from reference TRBV30 and TRBJ2-1, is SQTIHQWPATLVQPVGSPLSLECTVEGTSNPNLYWYRQAAGRGLQLLFYSVGIGQISSEVPQNLSASRPQDRQFILSSKKLLLSDSGFYLCAWNSGKTNNEQFFGPGTRLTVL.

Many counts were recorded for this clonotype. V and J are TRBV24-1 and TRBJ2-1; possible D gene TRBD2, 5 bases. Germline CDR1 is KGHDR and CDR2 is SFDVKD. The germline V and J ends were trimmed by 1 base and 5 bases, with 14 bases remaining between them. The CDR3 has 16 amino acids. The CDR3 here is CATSDFYSSRNNEQFF. CDR3 DNA sequence: TGTGCCACCAGTGATTTCTATTCTAGCAGGAACAATGAGCAGTTCTTC.

The chain links TRBV20-1 to TRBJ2-1, with 11 bases identical to TRBD2. Germline CDR1 reads DFQATT; CDR2 reads SNEGSKA (reference sequence). The CDR3 sequence is 13 residues long. J lost 7 bases, V lost 7 bases, and 6 bases had no gene match. The CDR3 region is CSVGTSGPNEQFF. The CDR3 coding sequence is TGCAGTGTTGGGACTAGCGGCCCGAATGAGCAGTTCTTC.

There are many counts of this clonotype. The J gene is TRBJ1-1, the V gene TRBV2; maybe TRBD1 (6 bases). Germline CDR1 and CDR2: SNHLY and FYNNEI. There are 13 residues in the CDR3. The germline V and J ends were trimmed by 8 bases and 6 bases, with 16 bases remaining between them. The CDR3 DNA reads TGTGCCAGCGCCCTGGGTTACAGGGCTGAAGCTTTCTTT. Translation: CASALGYRAEAFF.

This clonotype was counted ten times or more. The chain combines TRBV10-3 with TRBJ1-2; D unresolved. CDR3 length: 11 amino acids. V was pared by 10 bases and J by 3 bases, with 9 bases between. The germline CDR1 and CDR2 sequences are ENHRY and SYGVKD. CDR3 coding DNA: TGTGCCAGCAGGAGAGACTATGGCTACACCTTC. Encoded protein: CASRRDYGYTF.

This clonotype was recorded many times. The V call is TRBV30, the J call TRBJ1-2, with D perhaps matching TRBD1 (5 bases). The ends were cut back, 0 bases at V and 7 bases at J, with 18 bases in the middle. Germline assignment: CDR1 GTSNPN and CDR2 SVGIG (reference sequence). This CDR3 is built from 15 residues. The CDR3 protein is CAWSVRAGWRGGYTF. CDR3 in DNA: TGTGCCTGGAGTGTACGGGCGGGATGGAGGGGTGGCTACACCTTC. Based on the CDR3 plus reference TRBV30 and TRBJ1-2, the full variable domain is SQTIHQWPATLVQPVGSPLSLECTVEGTSNPNLYWYRQAAGRGLQLLFYSVGIGQISSEVPQNLSASRPQDRQFILSSKKLLLSDSGFYLCAWSVRAGWRGGYTFGSGTRLTVV.

This clonotype has ten or more counts. The genes are TRBV11-2 and TRBJ2-5; TRBD2 aligns across 10 bases. Germline V gives CDR1 SGHAT, CDR2 FQNNGV. The ends lost 1 base at V and 1 base at J; junction bases unmatched: 9. The CDR3 has 18 residues. The CDR3, as DNA: TGTGCCAGCAGCTTAGTTTATCAACTAGCGGGGACCCAAGAGACCCAGTACTTC. It yields the protein CASSLVYQLAGTQETQYF.

Concerning this clonotype: With a much larger clone just one base away, this may be a read error. In DNA form, the CDR3 reads TGTGCCAGCAGCCAGTGGGGGGATGCGCAGTATTTT. Its protein is CASSQWGDAQYF. The chain recombines TRBV7-2 with TRBJ2-3; D possibly corresponds to TRBD2 (6 bases). The CDR3 length is 12 residues. Germline-derived CDR1 and CDR2 are SGHTA and FQGNSA. Trimming removed 5 bases from V and 10 bases from J, with 13 bases in between.

Points on this clonotype: A clone one base away is much larger, so this may be a read error. V usage is TRBV9 and J usage is TRBJ2-1; D unclear. Germline V gene sequence: CDR1 SGDLS, CDR2 YYNGEE. The CDR3 sequence is 14 residues long. Trimming cost V 4 bases and J 10 bases, with 18 bases left between them. The CDR3 DNA reads as TGTGCCAGCAGCAGACGGCACGAGAACTACGAGCAGTTCTTC. Protein sequence: CASSRRHENYEQFF. The whole variable domain, filled in from reference TRBV9 and TRBJ2-1, reads DSGVTQTPKHLITATGQRVTLRCSPRSGDLSVYWYQQSLDQGLQFLIQYYNGEERAKGNILERFSAQQFPDLHSELNLSSLELGDSALYFCASSRRHENYEQFFGPGTRLTVL.

This clonotype showed up many times. The V gene is TRBV27, the J gene TRBJ2-7; D is unresolved. The germline V gene encodes CDR1 MNHEY and CDR2 SMNVEV (reference sequence). The CDR3 runs 13 residues. The V end lost 3 bases, the J end lost 0 bases, and 6 bases lay between the germline ends. In nucleotides, the CDR3 is TGTGCCAGCAGTTTTAGGGCCTCCTACGAGCAGTACTTC. Translated, it gives CASSFRASYEQYF.

This clonotype was detected ten times or more. The CDR3 DNA is TGTGCCTGGAGTTTCGACAGGTTTGAAGCTTTCTTT. Residues: CAWSFDRFEAFF. This chain joins TRBV30 and TRBJ1-1, with a weak D call TRBD1 (6 bases). This CDR3 is built from 12 residues. CDR1 and CDR2 (germline): GTSNPN, SVGIG (reference sequence). Trimming cost V 2 bases and J 7 bases, with 11 bases left between them.

Remarks on this clonotype: A single base separates this from a much larger clone, so it may be a read error. The rearrangement joins TRBV14 to TRBJ1-2; the match to TRBD1 covers 7 bases. The CDR3 has 14 amino acids. The trim removed 10 bases at V and 7 bases at J, leaving 15 bases unmatched. Germline CDR1 reads SGHDN; CDR2 reads FVKESK. CDR3 nucleotide sequence: TGTGCCAACAGTCGGACAGGCGCTTATCGTGGCTACACCTTC. Its translation: CANSRTGAYRGYTF.

This clonotype was detected many times. The rearrangement joins TRBV6-1 to TRBJ1-6; the D is unclear. Germline V gene lookup returns CDR1 MNHNS and CDR2 SASEGT. Trimming removed 6 bases from V and 6 bases from J, with 18 bases in between. The CDR3 is 16 amino acids. CDR3 loop: CASSPTTIGINSPLHF. The DNA of the CDR3 is TGTGCCAGCAGCCCTACCACCATAGGGATTAATTCACCCCTCCACTTT.

The chain carries TRBV25-1 and TRBJ2-3; D is perhaps TRBD1 (5 bases). V lost 5 bases to trimming and J lost 4 bases, with 13 bases between them. Per the germline V gene, CDR1 is MGHDK and CDR2 is SYGVNS. The CDR3 has 14 amino acids. CDR3 amino acids: CASSTGPRADTQYF. The CDR3 DNA reads TGTGCCAGCAGTACCGGGCCCAGGGCAGATACGCAGTATTTT.

The V and J genes are TRBV20-1 and TRBJ2-1; no firm D call. The germline V and J ends were trimmed by 6 bases and 10 bases, with 13 bases remaining between them. The CDR3 runs to 11 residues. The germline gives CDR1 DFQATT, CDR2 SNEGSKA (reference sequence). This chain's CDR3 is CSALIEYEQFF. In DNA, the CDR3 is TGCAGTGCCTTGATTGAATACGAGCAGTTCTTC.

This clonotype was found many times. Sequence at one end of the junction differs from germline and may be a read error. The chain links TRBV10-3 to TRBJ2-3; TRBD1 might be the D (6 bases). From germline, CDR1 is ENHRY and CDR2 SYGVKD. This CDR3 spans 14 amino acids. The CDR3 DNA follows: TGTGCCACCAGTTCTCAGGGGAGCACAGATACGCAGTATTTT. This encodes CATSSQGSTDTQYF.

This clonotype was seen repeatedly, ten times or more. V is TRBV5-6 and J is TRBJ1-5; 7 bases are shared with TRBD1. There are 15 residues in the CDR3. The J segment lost 5 bases and the V segment lost 2 bases, leaving 7 bases of the junction unmatched. Germline lookup yields CDR1 SGHDT and CDR2 YYEEEE. CDR3 bases: TGTGCCAGCAGCTTTTTAGGGGACAGAGATCAGCCCCAGCATTTT. Amino acids: CASSFLGDRDQPQHF.

This clonotype was detected ten times or more. The V call is TRBV2, the J call TRBJ2-7; 8 nucleotides agree with TRBD1. The J segment lost 4 bases and the V segment lost 10 bases, leaving 6 bases of the junction unmatched. CDR1 is SNHLY, CDR2 FYNNEI, per germline. This CDR3 spans 12 amino acids. The CDR3 sequence: CANGQGKYEQYF. Here the CDR3 DNA reads TGTGCCAACGGACAGGGAAAATACGAGCAGTACTTC. Based on the CDR3 plus reference TRBV2 and TRBJ2-7, the full variable domain is EPEVTQTPSHQVTQMGQEVILRCVPISNHLYFYWYRQILGQKVEFLVSFYNNEISEKSEIFDDQFSVERPDGSNFTLKIRSTKLEDSAMYFCANGQGKYEQYFGPGTRLTVT.

The table lists this clonotype with many counts. As DNA, the CDR3 is TGCAGTGCTAGAGACCGGCGGGACACTGAAGCTTTCTTT. This sequence encodes CSARDRRDTEAFF. This chain connects TRBV20-1 to TRBJ1-1; D uncertain. The CDR3 covers 13 residues. The germline CDR1 and CDR2 sequences are DFQATT and SNEGSKA (reference sequence). V lost 0 bases to trimming and J lost 3 bases, with 8 bases between them.